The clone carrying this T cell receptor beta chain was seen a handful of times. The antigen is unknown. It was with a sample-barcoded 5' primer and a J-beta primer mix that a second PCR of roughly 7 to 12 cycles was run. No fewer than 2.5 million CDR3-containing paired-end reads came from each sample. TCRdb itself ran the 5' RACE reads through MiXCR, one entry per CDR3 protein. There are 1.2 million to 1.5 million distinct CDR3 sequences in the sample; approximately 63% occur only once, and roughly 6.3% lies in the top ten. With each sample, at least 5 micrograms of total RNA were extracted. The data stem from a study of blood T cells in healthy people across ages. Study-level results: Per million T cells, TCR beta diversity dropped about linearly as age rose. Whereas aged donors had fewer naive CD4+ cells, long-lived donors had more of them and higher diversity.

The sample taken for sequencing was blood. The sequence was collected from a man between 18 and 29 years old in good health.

CDR3 sequence reads: CASSPDNSPLHF. For the CDR3, the DNA is TGTGCCAGCAGCCCAGATAATTCACCCCTCCACTTT. The chain links TRBV12-3 or TRBV12-4 to TRBJ1-6; D remains ambiguous. The CDR3 is made up of 12 amino acids. The V gene lost 6 bases and the J gene lost 5 bases, with 5 bases spanning the gap.